A selection of T cell receptor beta chains follows, all from one sample in a study of cytomegalovirus exposure and HLA in healthy donors. Using immunoSEQ multiplex PCR, the repertoire was profiled, and TCRdb retains in-frame clones only, with some absent. This sample has around 78,000 clones, with about three quarters found just once. The sample comprised PBMCs. These receptors all come from a woman aged 40 to 49 in good health and CMV-seropositive. CDR3s include the opening cysteine and the closing phenylalanine or tryptophan. A D gene is named only where the DNA matches it firmly. Part of the rows lack a size; the others show once, few, many or a class for expanded clones.

D gene: .
J gene: TRBJ1-2
V gene: TRBV30
CDR3 length: 10
clone size: .
CDR3 DNA: TGTGCCGGGGGAGGCTCTGGCTACACCTTC
CDR3 protein: CAGGGSGYTF

D gene: .
J gene: TRBJ2-7
V gene: TRBV5-1
CDR3 length: 17
clone size: .
CDR3 DNA: TGCGCCAGCAGCTTGGGGCCCAGGGGGACTAGCTCCTACGAGCAGTACTTC
CDR3 protein: CASSLGPRGTSSYEQYF

D gene: .
J gene: TRBJ2-1
V gene: TRBV9
CDR3 length: 13
clone size: .
CDR3 DNA: TGTGCCAGCAACGGGGGCTCCTACAATGAGCAGTTCTTC
CDR3 protein: CASNGGSYNEQFF

D gene: TRBD2
J gene: TRBJ2-1
V gene: TRBV30
CDR3 length: 13
clone size: few
CDR3 DNA: TGTGCCTGGAATATGGGACTAGTAGCTGAGCAGTTCTTC
CDR3 protein: CAWNMGLVAEQFF

D gene: .
J gene: TRBJ2-2
V gene: TRBV7-9
CDR3 length: 14
clone size: .
CDR3 DNA: TGTGCCAGCAGCTTAGAGGCTAGCACCGGGGAGCTGTTTTTT
CDR3 protein: CASSLEASTGELFF

D gene: TRBD2
J gene: TRBJ2-1
V gene: TRBV6-5
CDR3 length: 15
clone size: .
CDR3 DNA: TGTGCCAGCAGTTACTGGTCGGGAGGTGGCAATGAGCAGTTCTTC
CDR3 protein: CASSYWSGGGNEQFF

D gene: .
J gene: TRBJ2-7
V gene: TRBV27
CDR3 length: 13
clone size: .
CDR3 DNA: TGTGCCAGCAGTTTGGCGGCAGCCTACGAGCAGTACTTC
CDR3 protein: CASSLAAAYEQYF

D gene: .
J gene: TRBJ2-6
V gene: TRBV7-9
CDR3 length: 17
clone size: .
CDR3 DNA: TGTGCCAGCAGCTTAGGTCCCGTTGGAGCTGGGGCCAACGTCCTGACTTTC
CDR3 protein: CASSLGPVGAGANVLTF

D gene: .
J gene: TRBJ1-1
V gene: TRBV5-1
CDR3 length: 15
clone size: .
CDR3 DNA: TGCGCCAGCAGCTTGCCTTCCGCGGCGAACACTGAAGCTTTCTTT
CDR3 protein: CASSLPSAANTEAFF

D gene: .
J gene: TRBJ2-5
V gene: TRBV27
CDR3 length: 18
clone size: once
CDR3 DNA: TGTGCCAGCAGTTTATTGGGGGCTAGCGGTATACCGGGAGAGACCCAGTACTTC
CDR3 protein: CASSLLGASGIPGETQYF

D gene: .
J gene: TRBJ1-1
V gene: TRBV15
CDR3 length: 17
clone size: .
CDR3 DNA: TGTGCCACCAGCAGGGGGAATCGCCGGGACAATCCAACTGAAGCTTTCTTT
CDR3 protein: CATSRGNRRDNPTEAFF

D gene: TRBD1
J gene: TRBJ1-5
V gene: TRBV9
CDR3 length: 15
clone size: .
CDR3 DNA: TGTGCCAGCAGCGAGGGGACAGGCCACAATCAGCCCCAGCATTTT
CDR3 protein: CASSEGTGHNQPQHF

D gene: TRBD2
J gene: TRBJ2-2
V gene: TRBV5-1
CDR3 length: 15
clone size: once
CDR3 DNA: TGCGCCAGCAGCTCGGGACTAGCTAGTACCGGGGAGCTGTTTTTT
CDR3 protein: CASSSGLASTGELFF

D gene: .
J gene: TRBJ1-5
V gene: TRBV19
CDR3 length: 16
clone size: .
CDR3 DNA: TGTGCCAGTAGTATAGTGGGGGGAGGGGGAAATCAGCCCCAGCATTTT
CDR3 protein: CASSIVGGGGNQPQHF

D gene: TRBD1
J gene: TRBJ2-7
V gene: TRBV4-3
CDR3 length: 15
clone size: .
CDR3 DNA: TGCGCCAGCAGCCAAGAACCGGGACAGGGCTACGAGCAGTACTTC
CDR3 protein: CASSQEPGQGYEQYF

D gene: .
J gene: TRBJ1-3
V gene: TRBV28
CDR3 length: 14
clone size: .
CDR3 DNA: TGTGCCAGCACTTTCAGGCACTCTGGAAACACCATATATTTT
CDR3 protein: CASTFRHSGNTIYF

D gene: .
J gene: TRBJ1-2
V gene: TRBV6-5
CDR3 length: 14
clone size: .
CDR3 DNA: TGTGCCACTCTAAAGTGGGGGGGGTCCTATGGCTACACCTTC
CDR3 protein: CATLKWGGSYGYTF

D gene: .
J gene: TRBJ2-7
V gene: TRBV9
CDR3 length: 14
clone size: .
CDR3 DNA: TGTGCCAGCAGCCCCGACCTGACAGGCTACGAGCAGTACTTC
CDR3 protein: CASSPDLTGYEQYF

D gene: .
J gene: TRBJ1-5
V gene: TRBV27
CDR3 length: 14
clone size: .
CDR3 DNA: TGTGCCAGCAGTTTAGCAGGGGTCACCCAGCCCCAGCATTTT
CDR3 protein: CASSLAGVTQPQHF

D gene: .
J gene: TRBJ2-6
V gene: TRBV30
CDR3 length: 13
clone size: .
CDR3 DNA: TGTGCCTGGAGTCTAAACGGGGCCAACGTCCTGACTTTC
CDR3 protein: CAWSLNGANVLTF

D gene: .
J gene: TRBJ1-1
V gene: TRBV6-1
CDR3 length: 14
clone size: .
CDR3 DNA: TGTGCCAGCACAGGGACATTAATGAACACTGAAGCTTTCTTT
CDR3 protein: CASTGTLMNTEAFF

D gene: .
J gene: TRBJ2-3
V gene: TRBV10-2
CDR3 length: 12
clone size: .
CDR3 DNA: TGCGCCAGCAGCCTAAACACAGATACGCAGTATTTT
CDR3 protein: CASSLNTDTQYF

D gene: TRBD1
J gene: TRBJ2-7
V gene: TRBV18
CDR3 length: 14
clone size: .
CDR3 DNA: TGTGCCAGCTCACAGGGACAGGGGGACTACGAGCAGTACTTC
CDR3 protein: CASSQGQGDYEQYF

D gene: TRBD2
J gene: TRBJ2-3
V gene: TRBV6-1
CDR3 length: 16
clone size: once
CDR3 DNA: TGTGCCAGCAGTGAAGCAGCGGGAACTAGCACAGATACGCAGTATTTT
CDR3 protein: CASSEAAGTSTDTQYF

D gene: .
J gene: TRBJ1-1
V gene: TRBV5-4
CDR3 length: 14
clone size: .
CDR3 DNA: TGTGCCAGCAGTATAGACAGTTTGAACACTGAAGCTTTCTTT
CDR3 protein: CASSIDSLNTEAFF

D gene: .
J gene: TRBJ1-4
V gene: TRBV6-6
CDR3 length: 14
clone size: .
CDR3 DNA: TGTGCCAGCAGTTCACAGGGATTTAATGAAAAACTGTTTTTT
CDR3 protein: CASSSQGFNEKLFF

D gene: .
J gene: TRBJ1-1
V gene: TRBV19
CDR3 length: 12
clone size: many
CDR3 DNA: TGTGCCAGTAGTATCGGACTGACTGAAGCTTTCTTT
CDR3 protein: CASSIGLTEAFF

D gene: .
J gene: TRBJ2-1
V gene: TRBV14
CDR3 length: 18
clone size: .
CDR3 DNA: TGTGCCAGCAGCCAACCTGGAAGTTTCGCTAGCTCCTACAATGAGCAGTTCTTC
CDR3 protein: CASSQPGSFASSYNEQFF

D gene: .
J gene: TRBJ2-5
V gene: TRBV20-1
CDR3 length: 11
clone size: .
CDR3 DNA: TGCAGTGTAGGAGGGCAAGAGACCCAGTACTTC
CDR3 protein: CSVGGQETQYF

D gene: .
J gene: TRBJ2-5
V gene: TRBV7-7
CDR3 length: 14
clone size: .
CDR3 DNA: TGTGCTAGCAGCGCAACAGGGCTCCAAGAGACCCAGTACTTC
CDR3 protein: CASSATGLQETQYF

D gene: .
J gene: TRBJ2-1
V gene: TRBV2
CDR3 length: 11
clone size: .
CDR3 DNA: TGTGCCAGCAGTGAACTTGATGAGCAGTTCTTC
CDR3 protein: CASSELDEQFF

D gene: TRBD1
J gene: TRBJ1-4
V gene: TRBV6-1
CDR3 length: 17
clone size: .
CDR3 DNA: TGTGCCAGCAGTGACCGGGACAGGGCCACAACTAATGAAAAACTGTTTTTT
CDR3 protein: CASSDRDRATTNEKLFF

D gene: .
J gene: TRBJ2-7
V gene: TRBV6-5
CDR3 length: 13
clone size: .
CDR3 DNA: TGTGCCAGCGCCCAGGGAACGTGGGGCGAGCAGTACTTC
CDR3 protein: CASAQGTWGEQYF

D gene: .
J gene: TRBJ1-2
V gene: TRBV6-1
CDR3 length: 10
clone size: .
CDR3 DNA: TGTGCCAGCAGGTTGGCAGGCTACACCTTC
CDR3 protein: CASRLAGYTF

D gene: TRBD1
J gene: TRBJ2-2
V gene: TRBV13
CDR3 length: 16
clone size: .
CDR3 DNA: TGTGCCAGCAGCTCCCGACAGGGGGCCTTATCCGGGGAGCTGTTTTTT
CDR3 protein: CASSSRQGALSGELFF

D gene: .
J gene: TRBJ2-7
V gene: TRBV10-1
CDR3 length: 14
clone size: .
CDR3 DNA: TGCGCCAGCAGTGAAGGACAGTCCCCATCCGAGCAGTACTTC
CDR3 protein: CASSEGQSPSEQYF

D gene: .
J gene: TRBJ2-6
V gene: TRBV7-6
CDR3 length: 14
clone size: .
CDR3 DNA: TGTGCCAGCGGGAGCAGCTCTGGGGCCAACGTCCTGACTTTC
CDR3 protein: CASGSSSGANVLTF

D gene: TRBD1
J gene: TRBJ1-2
V gene: TRBV7-9
CDR3 length: 16
clone size: .
CDR3 DNA: TGTGCCAGCAGCTCCCAGTCAGGGGGCACAAACTATGGCTACACCTTC
CDR3 protein: CASSSQSGGTNYGYTF

D gene: .
J gene: TRBJ2-7
V gene: TRBV6-1
CDR3 length: 13
clone size: few
CDR3 DNA: TGTGCCAGCTGCTTAGCGGACTCCTACGAGCAGTACTTC
CDR3 protein: CASCLADSYEQYF

D gene: TRBD2
J gene: TRBJ2-5
V gene: TRBV5-4
CDR3 length: 17
clone size: once
CDR3 DNA: TGTGCCAGCACCCAAGGGGGACTAGCGGGGGGAGGAGAGACCCAGTACTTC
CDR3 protein: CASTQGGLAGGGETQYF

D gene: .
J gene: TRBJ2-3
V gene: TRBV5-1
CDR3 length: 13
clone size: .
CDR3 DNA: TGCGCCAGCAGCTTGGGTGGCATAAATACGCAGTATTTT
CDR3 protein: CASSLGGINTQYF

D gene: TRBD1
J gene: TRBJ2-7
V gene: TRBV30
CDR3 length: 14
clone size: .
CDR3 DNA: TGTGCCTGGAGTGAAGGGGGCGGAGGCTACGAGCAGTACTTC
CDR3 protein: CAWSEGGGGYEQYF

D gene: .
J gene: TRBJ1-6
V gene: TRBV6-6
CDR3 length: 15
clone size: few
CDR3 DNA: TGTGCCAGCAGTTATACAAGGGGCTTAGGTTCACCCCTCCACTTT
CDR3 protein: CASSYTRGLGSPLHF

D gene: TRBD1
J gene: TRBJ2-5
V gene: TRBV7-8
CDR3 length: 15
clone size: .
CDR3 DNA: TGTGCCAGCGGCCGACAGGGGAATGGTGGAGAGACCCAGTACTTC
CDR3 protein: CASGRQGNGGETQYF

D gene: .
J gene: TRBJ1-2
V gene: TRBV29-1
CDR3 length: 13
clone size: .
CDR3 DNA: TGCAGCGTTTCCCCGGGAGCCTTCTATGGCTACACCTTC
CDR3 protein: CSVSPGAFYGYTF

D gene: TRBD2
J gene: TRBJ2-3
V gene: TRBV5-4
CDR3 length: 16
clone size: .
CDR3 DNA: TGTGCCAGCAGCTATATCGGCGGGGGAGCTAGCGATACGCAGTATTTT
CDR3 protein: CASSYIGGGASDTQYF

D gene: TRBD2
J gene: TRBJ2-1
V gene: TRBV30
CDR3 length: 14
clone size: .
CDR3 DNA: TGTGCCTGGAGGTCAAGCGGGAGTTTTTCTGAGCAGTTCTTC
CDR3 protein: CAWRSSGSFSEQFF

D gene: TRBD2
J gene: TRBJ2-5
V gene: TRBV19
CDR3 length: 19
clone size: .
CDR3 DNA: TGTGCCAGTAGCCGGAGGACGGCTAGCGGGGGTACTCCAAGTGAGACCCAGTACTTC
CDR3 protein: CASSRRTASGGTPSETQYF

D gene: TRBD1
J gene: TRBJ1-2
V gene: TRBV19
CDR3 length: 15
clone size: .
CDR3 DNA: TGTGCCAGTAGTCCACGGGACAGGGGAAACTATGGCTACACCTTC
CDR3 protein: CASSPRDRGNYGYTF